This TCR beta chain was identified in a study of CD8 T cells in ankylosing spondylitis. Overall study results and limits: Matched ankylosing spondylitis synovial fluid reportedly contained a significantly enriched population of disease-linked clones.

Quantitative 5'-RACE was performed with molecular barcodes, and it yielded the TCR beta libraries. Using its own MiXCR run on the 5' RACE reads, TCRdb lists one record per CDR3 protein. The sample carries roughly 280,000 distinct CDR3 sequences, 20% recorded once. This clonotype was detected many times. Antigen unknown. Trimming took off 0 bases at V and 13 bases at J, with 15 bases between the two ends. Germline CDR1 is SQVTM and CDR2 is ANQGSEA. The CDR3 spans 12 residues. The sample taken for sequencing was blood, either unsorted or a sorted T cell fraction (not recorded which). The V call is TRBV29-1, the J call TRBJ2-5, with D perhaps assigned TRBD1 or TRBD2 (5 bases each). The TCR comes from a male donor with ankylosing spondylitis or in good health (not recorded which). CDR3 in amino acids: CSVEDRGVGRYF. In DNA form, the CDR3 reads TGCAGCGTTGAAGATCGGGGCGTAGGACGGTACTTC.